This record covers a single T cell receptor (beta chain). Its antigen is unidentified. The sample originates from a study of cytomegalovirus exposure and HLA in healthy donors. Regarding the study as a whole: A previous analysis found most TCR beta V segments productive roughly 90% or roughly 30% of the time.

Germline assignment: CDR1 MNHEY and CDR2 SMNVEV (reference sequence). V gave up 5 bases and J gave up 3 bases; unmatched junction bases: 14. The CDR3 contains 18 residues. The PCR made use of 60 Vbeta and 13 Jbeta primers. Sequencing was performed with immunoSEQ multiplex PCR; in TCRdb, only in-frame clones are kept and a portion is missing. Seen here are about 160,000 clones, roughly 76% observed once, and the top ten hold around 1.4%. This receptor was identified in a man aged 55 to 70 in good health and CMV-seronegative. Sequencing was done on a sample of PBMCs. V is TRBV27 and J is TRBJ2-5; 11 positions agree with TRBD2. The chain's CDR3 is CASSLLRRLAGRKETQYF. In DNA, the CDR3 is TGTGCCAGCAGTCTACTCCGGCGACTAGCGGGGAGGAAAGAGACCCAGTACTTC.